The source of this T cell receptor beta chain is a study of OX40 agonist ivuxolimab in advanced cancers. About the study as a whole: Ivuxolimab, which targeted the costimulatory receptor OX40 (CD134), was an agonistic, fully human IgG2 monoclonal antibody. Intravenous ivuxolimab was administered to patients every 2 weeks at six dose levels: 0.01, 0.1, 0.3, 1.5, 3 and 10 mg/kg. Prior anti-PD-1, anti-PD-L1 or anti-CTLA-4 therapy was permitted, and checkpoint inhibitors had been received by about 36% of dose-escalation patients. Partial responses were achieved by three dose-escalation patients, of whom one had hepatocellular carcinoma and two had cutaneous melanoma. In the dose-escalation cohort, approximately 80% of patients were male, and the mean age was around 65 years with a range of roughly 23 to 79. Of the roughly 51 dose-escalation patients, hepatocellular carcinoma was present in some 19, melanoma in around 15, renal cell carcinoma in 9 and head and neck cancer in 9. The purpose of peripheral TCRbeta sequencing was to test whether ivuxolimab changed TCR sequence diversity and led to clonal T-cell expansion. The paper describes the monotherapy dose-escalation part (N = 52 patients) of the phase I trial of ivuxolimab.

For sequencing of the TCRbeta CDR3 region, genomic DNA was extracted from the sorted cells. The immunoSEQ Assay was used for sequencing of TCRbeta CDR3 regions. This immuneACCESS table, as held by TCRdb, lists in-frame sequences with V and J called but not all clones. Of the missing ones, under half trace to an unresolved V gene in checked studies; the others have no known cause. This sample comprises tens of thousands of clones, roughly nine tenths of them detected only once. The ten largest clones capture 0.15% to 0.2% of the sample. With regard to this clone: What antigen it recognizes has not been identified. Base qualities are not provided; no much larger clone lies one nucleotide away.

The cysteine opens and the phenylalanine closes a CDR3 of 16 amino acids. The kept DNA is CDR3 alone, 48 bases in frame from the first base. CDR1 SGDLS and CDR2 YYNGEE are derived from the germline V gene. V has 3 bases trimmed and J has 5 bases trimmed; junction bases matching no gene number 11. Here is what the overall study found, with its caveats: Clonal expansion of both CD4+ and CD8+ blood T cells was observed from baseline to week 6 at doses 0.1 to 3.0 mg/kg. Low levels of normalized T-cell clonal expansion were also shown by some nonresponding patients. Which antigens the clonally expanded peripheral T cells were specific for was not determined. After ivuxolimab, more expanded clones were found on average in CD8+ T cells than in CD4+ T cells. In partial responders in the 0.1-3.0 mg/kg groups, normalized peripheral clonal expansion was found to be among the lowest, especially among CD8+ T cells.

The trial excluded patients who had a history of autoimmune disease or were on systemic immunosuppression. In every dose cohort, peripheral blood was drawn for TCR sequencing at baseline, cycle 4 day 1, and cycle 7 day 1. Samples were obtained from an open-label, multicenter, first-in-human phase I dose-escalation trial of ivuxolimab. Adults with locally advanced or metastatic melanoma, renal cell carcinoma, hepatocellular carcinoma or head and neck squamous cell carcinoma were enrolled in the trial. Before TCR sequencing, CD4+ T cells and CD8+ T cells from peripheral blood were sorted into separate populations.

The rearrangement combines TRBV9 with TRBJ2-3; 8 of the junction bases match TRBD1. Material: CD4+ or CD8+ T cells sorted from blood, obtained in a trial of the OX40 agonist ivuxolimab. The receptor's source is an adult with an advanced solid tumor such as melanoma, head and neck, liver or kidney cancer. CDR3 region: CASSAAGQGGGDTQYF. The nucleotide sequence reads TGTGCCAGCAGCGCCGCCGGACAGGGTGGAGGAGATACGCAGTATTTT.